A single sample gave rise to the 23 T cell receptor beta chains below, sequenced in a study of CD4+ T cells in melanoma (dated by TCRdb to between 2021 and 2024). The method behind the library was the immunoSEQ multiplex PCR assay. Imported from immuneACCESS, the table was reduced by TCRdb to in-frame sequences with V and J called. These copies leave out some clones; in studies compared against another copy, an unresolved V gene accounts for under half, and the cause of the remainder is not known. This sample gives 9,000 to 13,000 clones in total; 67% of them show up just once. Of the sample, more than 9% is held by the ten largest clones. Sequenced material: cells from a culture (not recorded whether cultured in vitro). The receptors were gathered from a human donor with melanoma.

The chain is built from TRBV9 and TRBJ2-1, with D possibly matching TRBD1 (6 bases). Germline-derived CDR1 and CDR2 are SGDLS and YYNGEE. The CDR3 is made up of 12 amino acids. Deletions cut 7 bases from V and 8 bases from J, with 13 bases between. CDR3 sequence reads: CASGSRGDEQFF. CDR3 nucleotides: TGTGCCAGCGGTTCCAGGGGCGATGAGCAGTTCTTC.

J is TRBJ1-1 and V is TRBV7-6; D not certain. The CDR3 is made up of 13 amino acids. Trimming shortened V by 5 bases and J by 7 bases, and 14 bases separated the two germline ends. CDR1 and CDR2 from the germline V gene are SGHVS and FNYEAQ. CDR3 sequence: CASSPGSNREAFF. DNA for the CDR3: TGTGCCAGCAGCCCGGGGAGTAACCGTGAAGCTTTCTTT. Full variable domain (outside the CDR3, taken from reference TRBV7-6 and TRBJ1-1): GAGVSQSPRYKVTKRGQDVALRCDPISGHVSLYWYRQALGQGPEFLTYFNYEAQQDKSGLPNDRFSAERPEGSISTLTIQRTEQRDSAMYRCASSPGSNREAFFGQGTRLTVV.

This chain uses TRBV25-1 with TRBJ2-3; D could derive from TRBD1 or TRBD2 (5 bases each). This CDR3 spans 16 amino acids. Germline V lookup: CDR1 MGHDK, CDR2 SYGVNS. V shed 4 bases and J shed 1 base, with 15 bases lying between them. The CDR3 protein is CASSAGWQGGTDTQYF. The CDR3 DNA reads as TGTGCCAGCAGTGCCGGGTGGCAGGGAGGCACAGATACGCAGTATTTT.

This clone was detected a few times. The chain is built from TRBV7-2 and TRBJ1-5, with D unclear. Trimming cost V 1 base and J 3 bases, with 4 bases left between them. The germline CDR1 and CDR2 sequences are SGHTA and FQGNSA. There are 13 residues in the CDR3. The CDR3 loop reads CASSLGFNQPQHF. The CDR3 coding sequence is TGTGCCAGCAGCTTAGGATTCAATCAGCCCCAGCATTTT.

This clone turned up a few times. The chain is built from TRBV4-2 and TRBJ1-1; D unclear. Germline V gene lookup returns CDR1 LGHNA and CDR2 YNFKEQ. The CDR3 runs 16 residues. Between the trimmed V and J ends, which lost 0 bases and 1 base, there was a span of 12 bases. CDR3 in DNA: TGTGCCAGCAGCCAAGATGGCGGCGGAACGAACACTGAAGCTTTCTTT. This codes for CASSQDGGGTNTEAFF.

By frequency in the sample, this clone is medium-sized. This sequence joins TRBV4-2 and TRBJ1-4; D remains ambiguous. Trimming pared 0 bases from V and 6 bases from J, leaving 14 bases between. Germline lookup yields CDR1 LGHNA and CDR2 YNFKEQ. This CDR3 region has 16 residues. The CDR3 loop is CASSQERGSGDEKLFF. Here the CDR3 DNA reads TGTGCCAGCAGCCAAGAAAGAGGGAGTGGGGATGAAAAACTGTTTTTT.

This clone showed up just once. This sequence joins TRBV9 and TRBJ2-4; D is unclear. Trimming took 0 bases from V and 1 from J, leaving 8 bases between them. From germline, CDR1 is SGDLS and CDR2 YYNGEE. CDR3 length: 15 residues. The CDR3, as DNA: TGTGCCAGCAGCGTAGGGAGCGTGGCCAAAAACATTCAGTACTTC. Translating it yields CASSVGSVAKNIQYF.

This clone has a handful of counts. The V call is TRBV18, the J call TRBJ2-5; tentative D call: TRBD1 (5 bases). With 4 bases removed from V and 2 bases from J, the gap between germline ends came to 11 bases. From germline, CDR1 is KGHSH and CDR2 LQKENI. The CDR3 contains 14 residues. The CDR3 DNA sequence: TGTGCCAGCTCACTCACTCAGGGACAAGAGACCCAGTACTTC. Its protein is CASSLTQGQETQYF.

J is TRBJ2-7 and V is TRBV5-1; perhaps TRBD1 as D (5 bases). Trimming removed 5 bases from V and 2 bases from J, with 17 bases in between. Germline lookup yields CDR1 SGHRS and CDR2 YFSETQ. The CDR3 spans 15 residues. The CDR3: CASSSPQVGTYEQYF. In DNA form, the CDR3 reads TGCGCCAGCAGTTCGCCACAGGTAGGAACCTACGAGCAGTACTTC.

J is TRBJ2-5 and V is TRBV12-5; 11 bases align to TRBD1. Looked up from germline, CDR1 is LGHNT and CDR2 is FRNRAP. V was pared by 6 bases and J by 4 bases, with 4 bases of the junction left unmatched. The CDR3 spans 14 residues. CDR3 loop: CASGRGQGAETQYF. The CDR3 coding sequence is TGTGCTAGTGGGCGTGGACAGGGGGCAGAGACCCAGTACTTC.

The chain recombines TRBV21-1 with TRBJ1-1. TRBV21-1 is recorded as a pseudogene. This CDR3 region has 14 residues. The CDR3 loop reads CASSKAPLRTEAFF. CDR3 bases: TGTGCCAGCAGCAAAGCGCCCTTGAGGACTGAAGCTTTCTTT.

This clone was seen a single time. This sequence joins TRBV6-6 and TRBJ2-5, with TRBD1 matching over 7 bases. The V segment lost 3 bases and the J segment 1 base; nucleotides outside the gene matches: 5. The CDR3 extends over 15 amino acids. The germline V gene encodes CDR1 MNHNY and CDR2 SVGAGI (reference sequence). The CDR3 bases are TGTGCCAGCAGTTATACAGGGGATCGCCAAGAGACCCAGTACTTC. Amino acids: CASSYTGDRQETQYF.

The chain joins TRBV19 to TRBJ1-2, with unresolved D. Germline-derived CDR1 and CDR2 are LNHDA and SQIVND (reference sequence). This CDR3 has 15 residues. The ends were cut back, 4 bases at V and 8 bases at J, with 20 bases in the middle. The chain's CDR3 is CASSTKPGPLRGYTF. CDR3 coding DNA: TGTGCCAGTAGTACTAAACCGGGCCCCCTTCGGGGCTACACCTTC.

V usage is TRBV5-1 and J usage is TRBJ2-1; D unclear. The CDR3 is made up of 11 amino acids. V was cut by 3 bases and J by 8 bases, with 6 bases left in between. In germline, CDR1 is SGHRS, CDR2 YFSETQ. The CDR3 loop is CASSSRDEQFF. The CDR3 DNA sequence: TGCGCCAGCAGCTCTCGGGATGAGCAGTTCTTC.

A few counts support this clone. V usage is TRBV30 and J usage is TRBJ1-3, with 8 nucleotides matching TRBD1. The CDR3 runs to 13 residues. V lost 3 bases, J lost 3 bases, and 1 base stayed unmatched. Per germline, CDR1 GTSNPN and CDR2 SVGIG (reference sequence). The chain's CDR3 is CAWRTGGGNTIYF. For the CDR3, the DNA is TGTGCCTGGAGAACAGGGGGTGGAAACACCATATATTTT.

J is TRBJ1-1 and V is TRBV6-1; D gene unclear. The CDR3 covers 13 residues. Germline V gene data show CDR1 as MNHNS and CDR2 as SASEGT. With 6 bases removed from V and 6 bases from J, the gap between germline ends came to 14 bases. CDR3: CASRSRDAAEAFF. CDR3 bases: TGTGCCAGCAGATCGAGGGATGCAGCTGAAGCTTTCTTT.

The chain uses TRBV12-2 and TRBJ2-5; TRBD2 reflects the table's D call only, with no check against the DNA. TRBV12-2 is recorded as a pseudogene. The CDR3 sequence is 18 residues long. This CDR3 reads CASRLAPASGGNQETQYF. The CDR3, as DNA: TGTGCAAGTCGCTTAGCTCCCGCGAGCGGGGGGAACCAAGAGACCCAGTACTTC.

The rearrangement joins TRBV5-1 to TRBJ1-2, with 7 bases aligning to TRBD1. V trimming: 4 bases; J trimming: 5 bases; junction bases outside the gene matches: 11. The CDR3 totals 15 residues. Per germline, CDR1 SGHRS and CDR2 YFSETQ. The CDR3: CASSLHRGSSYGYTF. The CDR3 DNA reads TGCGCCAGCAGCCTACACAGGGGTTCTAGTTATGGCTACACCTTC.

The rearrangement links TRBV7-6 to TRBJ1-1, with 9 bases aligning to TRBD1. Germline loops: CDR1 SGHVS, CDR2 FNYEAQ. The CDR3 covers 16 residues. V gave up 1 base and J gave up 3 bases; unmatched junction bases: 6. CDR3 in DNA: TGTGCCAGCAGCTTAGGGACAGGGGTCGGTGACACTGAAGCTTTCTTT. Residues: CASSLGTGVGDTEAFF. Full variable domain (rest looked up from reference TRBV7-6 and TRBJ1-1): GAGVSQSPRYKVTKRGQDVALRCDPISGHVSLYWYRQALGQGPEFLTYFNYEAQQDKSGLPNDRFSAERPEGSISTLTIQRTEQRDSAMYRCASSLGTGVGDTEAFFGQGTRLTVV.

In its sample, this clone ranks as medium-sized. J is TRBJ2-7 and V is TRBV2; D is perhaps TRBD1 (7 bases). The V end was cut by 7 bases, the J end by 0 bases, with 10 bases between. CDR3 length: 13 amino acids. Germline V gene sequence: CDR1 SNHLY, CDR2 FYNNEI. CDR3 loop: CASTGGTSYEQYF. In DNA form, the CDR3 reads TGTGCCAGCACAGGGGGGACCTCCTACGAGCAGTACTTC.

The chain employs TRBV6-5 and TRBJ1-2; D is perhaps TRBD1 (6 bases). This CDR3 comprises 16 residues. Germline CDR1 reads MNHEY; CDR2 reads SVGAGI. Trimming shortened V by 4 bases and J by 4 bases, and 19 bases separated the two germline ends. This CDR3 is CASSFSTYQGIYGYTF. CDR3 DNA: TGTGCCAGCAGTTTCTCAACCTATCAGGGGATCTATGGCTACACCTTC.

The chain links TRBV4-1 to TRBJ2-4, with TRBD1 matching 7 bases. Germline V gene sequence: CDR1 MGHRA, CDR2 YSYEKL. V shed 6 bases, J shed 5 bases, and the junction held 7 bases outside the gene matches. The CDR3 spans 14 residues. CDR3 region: CASSQTGLQNIQYF. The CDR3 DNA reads TGCGCCAGCAGTCAGACAGGGCTTCAAAACATTCAGTACTTC.

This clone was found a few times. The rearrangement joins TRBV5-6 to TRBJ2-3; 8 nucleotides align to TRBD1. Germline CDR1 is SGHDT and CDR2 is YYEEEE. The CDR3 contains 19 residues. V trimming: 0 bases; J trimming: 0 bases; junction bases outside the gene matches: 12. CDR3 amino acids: CASSLVWQGARSSTDTQYF. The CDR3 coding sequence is TGTGCCAGCAGCTTGGTTTGGCAGGGGGCCCGATCTAGCACAGATACGCAGTATTTT.